Given below is one T cell receptor beta chain in context. This specimen belongs to a study of shared clonotypes between healthy human individuals. Sequencing used immunoSEQ multiplex PCR; TCRdb keeps in-frame clones, though not all of them. The sample yields about 2.3 million clones, over 90% seen once. The sequence came from a man younger than 35 in good health. Some clones in this sample may be carry-over from other donors' samples. Material for sequencing was naive CD4+ T cells from PBMCs. The sample's subset: CD45RA+ positively selected.

This chain's CDR3 is CAWRARQGPTYEQYF. CDR3 nucleotides: TGTGCCTGGAGGGCCCGGCAGGGCCCTACCTACGAGCAGTACTTC. V is TRBV30 and J is TRBJ2-7, with a possible D match to TRBD1 (5 bases). CDR1 and CDR2 (germline): GTSNPN, SVGIG (reference sequence). Trimming took 3 bases from V and 2 from J, leaving 17 bases between them. The CDR3 is made up of 15 amino acids.